Following are 5 T cell receptor beta chains from one sample sequenced in a study of shared clonotypes between healthy human individuals. The protocol was immunoSEQ multiplex PCR, while the TCRdb copy is restricted to in-frame clones and leaves out a portion. Here the sample spans 2 million to 2.5 million clones, approximately 93% being singletons. Sequenced sample: naive CD4+ T cells from PBMCs. The subset: CD45RA+ positively selected. The receptors shown here come from a man between 18 and 29 years old in good health. Some clones in this sample may be carry-over from other donors' samples.

The chain couples TRBV18 to TRBJ1-5; maybe TRBD1 (6 bases). V dropped 3 bases and J dropped 5 bases, with 14 bases sitting between them. The CDR3 runs 15 residues. The germline V gene has CDR1 KGHSH and CDR2 LQKENI. CDR3 DNA sequence: TGTGCCAGCTCACCTTCAAATCAGGGGTATCAGCCCCAGCATTTT. Protein product: CASSPSNQGYQPQHF.

The rearrangement links TRBV19 to TRBJ2-2; 9 nucleotides line up with TRBD1. The CDR3 has 16 residues. Germline lookup yields CDR1 LNHDA and CDR2 SQIVND (reference sequence). The trim removed 1 base at V and 7 bases at J, leaving 7 bases unmatched. For the CDR3, the DNA is TGTGCCAGTAGTATAGTACAGGGGGCGCGAGGCGGGGAGCTGTTTTTT. Translating gives CASSIVQGARGGELFF.

V usage is TRBV7-9 and J usage is TRBJ1-2; 8 bases agree with TRBD1. J was trimmed by 4 bases and V by 10 bases; bases with no gene match: 20. The CDR3 covers 17 residues. Per germline, CDR1 SEHNR and CDR2 FQNEAQ (reference sequence). CDR3 sequence: CATGSPGQAIWGYGYTF. For the CDR3, the DNA is TGTGCCACCGGAAGCCCGGGACAGGCTATTTGGGGCTATGGCTACACCTTC.

As concerns this clone: The sample contains more than one DNA sequence encoding this CDR3. This sequence joins TRBV7-3 and TRBJ2-7; 8 bases are shared with TRBD2. Germline trimming cut 3 bases from V and 2 bases from J; bases unmatched to any gene: 3. CDR1 SGHTA and CDR2 FQGTGA come from the germline V gene. The CDR3 has 14 residues. CDR3 loop: CASSFLAGAYEQYF. The CDR3, as DNA: TGTGCCAGCAGCTTCCTAGCGGGCGCCTACGAGCAGTACTTC.

The chain couples TRBV28 to TRBJ1-1; no clear D gene. Trimming cost V 4 bases and J 3 bases, with 15 bases left between them. Germline-derived CDR1 and CDR2 are MDHEN and SYDVKM. CDR3 size: 15 residues. Here the CDR3 DNA reads TGTGCCAGCAGTTCCCCATCGGGGAGGGACACTGAAGCTTTCTTT. Protein: CASSSPSGRDTEAFF.